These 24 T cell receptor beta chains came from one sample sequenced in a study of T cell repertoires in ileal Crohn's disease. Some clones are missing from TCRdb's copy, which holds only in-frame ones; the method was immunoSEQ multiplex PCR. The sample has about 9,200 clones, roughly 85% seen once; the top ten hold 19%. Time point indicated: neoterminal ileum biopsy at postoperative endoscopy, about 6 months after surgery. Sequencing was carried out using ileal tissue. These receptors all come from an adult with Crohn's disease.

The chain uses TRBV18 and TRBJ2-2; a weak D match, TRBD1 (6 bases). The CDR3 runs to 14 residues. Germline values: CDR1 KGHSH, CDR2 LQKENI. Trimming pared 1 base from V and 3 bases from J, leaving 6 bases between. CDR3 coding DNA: TGTGCCAGCTCACCACGACAGGACACCGGGGAGCTGTTTTTT. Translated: CASSPRQDTGELFF.

CDR3 nucleotide sequence: TGCGCCAGCAGTGAGGGGGGACTTCTAGCCAAAAACATTCAGTACTTC. Translating gives CASSEGGLLAKNIQYF. V gene TRBV10-1 combines with J gene TRBJ2-4, with D perhaps TRBD2 (6 bases). Trimming took off 2 bases at V and 0 bases at J, with 11 bases between the two ends. CDR3 length: 16 residues. Germline V lookup: CDR1 WNHNN, CDR2 SYGVQD (reference sequence).

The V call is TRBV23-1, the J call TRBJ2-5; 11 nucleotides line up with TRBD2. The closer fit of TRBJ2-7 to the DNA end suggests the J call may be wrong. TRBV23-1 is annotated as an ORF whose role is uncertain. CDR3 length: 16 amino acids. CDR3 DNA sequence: TGCGCCAGCAGTCAATGGGGGCTAGCGGGAGGCTACGAGCAGTACTTC. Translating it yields CASSQWGLAGGYEQYF.

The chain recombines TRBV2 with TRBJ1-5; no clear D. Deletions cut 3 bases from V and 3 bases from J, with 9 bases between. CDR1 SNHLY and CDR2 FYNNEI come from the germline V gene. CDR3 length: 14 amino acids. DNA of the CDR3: TGTGCCAGCAGTGATTTGTCAGTCAATCAGCCCCAGCATTTT. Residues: CASSDLSVNQPQHF.

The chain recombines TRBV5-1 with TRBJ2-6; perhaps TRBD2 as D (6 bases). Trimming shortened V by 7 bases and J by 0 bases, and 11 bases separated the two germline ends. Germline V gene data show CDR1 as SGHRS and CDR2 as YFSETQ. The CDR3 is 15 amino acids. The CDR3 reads CASSGRTSGANVLTF. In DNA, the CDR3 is TGCGCCAGCTCGGGGAGGACCTCTGGGGCCAACGTCCTGACTTTC.

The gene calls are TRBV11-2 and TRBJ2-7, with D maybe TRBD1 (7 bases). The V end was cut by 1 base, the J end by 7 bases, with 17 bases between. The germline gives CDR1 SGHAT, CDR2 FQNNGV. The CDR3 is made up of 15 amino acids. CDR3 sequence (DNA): TGTGCCAGCAGCTTAGTAAAAGGGCAGGGGGGTGAGCAGTACTTC. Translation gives CASSLVKGQGGEQYF.

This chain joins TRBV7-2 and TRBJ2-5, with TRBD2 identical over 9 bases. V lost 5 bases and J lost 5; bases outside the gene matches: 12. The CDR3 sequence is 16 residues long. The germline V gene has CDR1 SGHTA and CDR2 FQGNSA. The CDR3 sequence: CASSRDASGGLETQYF. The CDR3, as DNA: TGTGCCAGCAGCCGCGACGCGAGCGGGGGGCTGGAGACCCAGTACTTC.

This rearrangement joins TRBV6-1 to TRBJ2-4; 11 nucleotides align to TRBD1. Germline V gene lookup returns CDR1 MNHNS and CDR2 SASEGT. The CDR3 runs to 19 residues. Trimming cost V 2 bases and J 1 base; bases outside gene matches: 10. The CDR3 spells CASSELRTGGASAKNIQYF. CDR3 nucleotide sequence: TGTGCCAGCAGTGAACTTAGGACAGGGGGCGCGTCGGCCAAAAACATTCAGTACTTC.

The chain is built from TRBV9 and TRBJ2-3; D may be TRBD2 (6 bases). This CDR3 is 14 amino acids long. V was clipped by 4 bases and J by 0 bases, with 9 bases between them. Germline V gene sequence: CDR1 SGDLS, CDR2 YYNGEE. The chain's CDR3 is CASSFGTSTDTQYF. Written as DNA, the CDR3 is TGTGCCAGCAGCTTTGGGACTAGCACAGATACGCAGTATTTT.

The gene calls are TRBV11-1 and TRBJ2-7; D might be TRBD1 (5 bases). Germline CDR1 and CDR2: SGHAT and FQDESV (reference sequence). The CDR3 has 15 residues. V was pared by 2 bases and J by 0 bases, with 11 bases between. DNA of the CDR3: TGTGCCAGCAGCTTACGGACATCGAGCTCCTACGAGCAGTACTTC. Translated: CASSLRTSSSYEQYF.

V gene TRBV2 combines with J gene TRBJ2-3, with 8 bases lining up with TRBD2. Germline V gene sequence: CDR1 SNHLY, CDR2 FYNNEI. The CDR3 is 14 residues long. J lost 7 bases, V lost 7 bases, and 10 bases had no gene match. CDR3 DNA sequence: TGTGCCAGCATAGACAGCGGGGGTGAACATACGCAGTATTTT. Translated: CASIDSGGEHTQYF. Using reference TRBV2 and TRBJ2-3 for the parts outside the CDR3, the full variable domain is EPEVTQTPSHQVTQMGQEVILRCVPISNHLYFYWYRQILGQKVEFLVSFYNNEISEKSEIFDDQFSVERPDGSNFTLKIRSTKLEDSAMYFCASIDSGGEHTQYFGPGTRLTVL.

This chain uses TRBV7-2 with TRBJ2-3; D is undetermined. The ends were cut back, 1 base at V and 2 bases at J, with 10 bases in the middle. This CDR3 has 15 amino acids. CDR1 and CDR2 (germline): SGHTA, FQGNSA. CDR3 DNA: TGTGCCAGCAGCTTAGACTCCGCGAACACAGATACGCAGTATTTT. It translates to CASSLDSANTDTQYF.

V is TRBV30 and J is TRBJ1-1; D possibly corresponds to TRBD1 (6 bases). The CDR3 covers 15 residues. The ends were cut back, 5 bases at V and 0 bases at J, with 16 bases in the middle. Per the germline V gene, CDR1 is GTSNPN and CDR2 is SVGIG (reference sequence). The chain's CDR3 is CAWSITGSMNTEAFF. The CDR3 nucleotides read TGTGCCTGGTCCATAACAGGGTCAATGAACACTGAAGCTTTCTTT. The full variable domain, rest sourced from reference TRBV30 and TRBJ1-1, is SQTIHQWPATLVQPVGSPLSLECTVEGTSNPNLYWYRQAAGRGLQLLFYSVGIGQISSEVPQNLSASRPQDRQFILSSKKLLLSDSGFYLCAWSITGSMNTEAFFGQGTRLTVV.

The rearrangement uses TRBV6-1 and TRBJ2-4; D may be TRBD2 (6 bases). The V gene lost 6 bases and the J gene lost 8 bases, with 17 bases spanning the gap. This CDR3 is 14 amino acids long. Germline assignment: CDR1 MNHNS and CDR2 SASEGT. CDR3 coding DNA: TGTGCCAGCAGCGCGGGCCTTTCGGGGGACATTCAGTACTTC. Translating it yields CASSAGLSGDIQYF.

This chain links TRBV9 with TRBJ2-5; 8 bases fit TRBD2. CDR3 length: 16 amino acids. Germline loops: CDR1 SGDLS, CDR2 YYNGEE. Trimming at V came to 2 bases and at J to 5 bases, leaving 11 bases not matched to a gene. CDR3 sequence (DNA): TGTGCCAGCAGCGTCGGTAGCGGGATAGGGTACGAGACCCAGTACTTC. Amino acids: CASSVGSGIGYETQYF.

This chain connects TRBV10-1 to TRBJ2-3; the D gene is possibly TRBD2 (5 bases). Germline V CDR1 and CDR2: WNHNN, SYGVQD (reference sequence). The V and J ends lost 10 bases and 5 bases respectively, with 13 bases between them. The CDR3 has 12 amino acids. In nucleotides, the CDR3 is TGCGCCAACTCAGCGGCAGGAGATACGCAGTATTTT. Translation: CANSAAGDTQYF.

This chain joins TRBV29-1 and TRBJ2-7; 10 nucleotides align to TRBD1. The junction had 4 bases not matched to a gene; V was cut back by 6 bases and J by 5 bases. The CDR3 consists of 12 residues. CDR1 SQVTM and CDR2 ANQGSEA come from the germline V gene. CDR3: CSVGQGRNEQYF. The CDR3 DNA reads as TGCAGCGTGGGACAGGGGCGGAACGAGCAGTACTTC.

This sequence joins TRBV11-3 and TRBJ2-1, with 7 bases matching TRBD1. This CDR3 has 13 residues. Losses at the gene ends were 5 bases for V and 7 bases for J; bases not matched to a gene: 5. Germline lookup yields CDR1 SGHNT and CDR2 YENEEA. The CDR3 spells CASSPQGENEQFF. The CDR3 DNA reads TGTGCCAGCAGCCCCCAGGGGGAGAATGAGCAGTTCTTC. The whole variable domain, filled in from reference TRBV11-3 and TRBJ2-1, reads EAGVVQSPRYKIIEKKQPVAFWCNPISGHNTLYWYLQNLGQGPELLIRYENEEAVDDSQLPKDRFSAERLKGVDSTLKIQPAELGDSAVYLCASSPQGENEQFFGPGTRLTVL.

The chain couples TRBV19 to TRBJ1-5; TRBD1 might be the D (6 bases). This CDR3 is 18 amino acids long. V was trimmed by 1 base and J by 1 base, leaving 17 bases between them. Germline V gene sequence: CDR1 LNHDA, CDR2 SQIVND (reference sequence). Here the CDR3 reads CASSIGQGSRWSNQPQHF. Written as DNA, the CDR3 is TGTGCCAGTAGTATAGGGCAGGGGTCAAGATGGAGCAATCAGCCCCAGCATTTT.

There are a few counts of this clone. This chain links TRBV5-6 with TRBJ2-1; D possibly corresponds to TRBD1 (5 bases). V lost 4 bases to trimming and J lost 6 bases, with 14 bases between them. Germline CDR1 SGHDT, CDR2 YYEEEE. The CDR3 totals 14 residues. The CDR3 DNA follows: TGTGCCAGCAGCATTGGCCACAGGAGCAATGAGCAGTTCTTC. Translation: CASSIGHRSNEQFF.

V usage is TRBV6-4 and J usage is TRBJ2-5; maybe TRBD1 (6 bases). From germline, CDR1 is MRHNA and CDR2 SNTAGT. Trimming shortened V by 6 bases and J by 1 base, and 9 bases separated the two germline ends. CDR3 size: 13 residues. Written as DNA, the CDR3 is TGTGCCAGCAGACTCAGGGGCCAAGAGACCCAGTACTTC. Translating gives CASRLRGQETQYF.

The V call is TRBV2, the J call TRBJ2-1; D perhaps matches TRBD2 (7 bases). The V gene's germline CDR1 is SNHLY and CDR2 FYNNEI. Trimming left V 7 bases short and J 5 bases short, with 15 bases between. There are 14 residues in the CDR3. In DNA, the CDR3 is TGTGCCAGCACCGAGGGGGGGGGTGACAATGAGCAGTTCTTC. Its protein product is CASTEGGGDNEQFF. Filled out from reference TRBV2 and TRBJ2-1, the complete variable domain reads EPEVTQTPSHQVTQMGQEVILRCVPISNHLYFYWYRQILGQKVEFLVSFYNNEISEKSEIFDDQFSVERPDGSNFTLKIRSTKLEDSAMYFCASTEGGGDNEQFFGPGTRLTVL.

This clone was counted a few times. The CDR3 coding sequence is TGTGCCAGCCGGGGGGAGACCTCGGATAACTATGGCTACACCTTC. This encodes CASRGETSDNYGYTF. The chain uses TRBV19 and TRBJ1-2; tentatively, D is TRBD1 (5 bases). The V and J ends lost 9 bases and 1 base respectively, with 18 bases between them. The CDR3 sequence is 15 residues long. Germline V gene sequence: CDR1 LNHDA, CDR2 SQIVND (reference sequence).

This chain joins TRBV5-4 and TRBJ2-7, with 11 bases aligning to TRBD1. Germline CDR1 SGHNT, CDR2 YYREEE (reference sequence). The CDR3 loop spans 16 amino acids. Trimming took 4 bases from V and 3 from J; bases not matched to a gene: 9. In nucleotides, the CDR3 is TGTGCCAGCAGCGAAGGACAGGGGGCGACGGACTACGAGCAGTACTTC. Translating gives CASSEGQGATDYEQYF.